A selection of T cell receptor beta chains follows, all from one sample in a study of graft-versus-host responses after intestinal transplantation. These receptors have no known antigen. Generated by immunoSEQ multiplex PCR, the TCRdb table keeps only in-frame clones and is missing some. The top ten clones hold less than 0.6% of a sample with over 85,000 clones, roughly 91% of them seen once. This sample comprised unstimulated CD8+ T cells sorted from spleen or lymph node cells, obtained before intestinal transplant. The receptors derive from a human donor who received an intestinal transplant. CDR3s leave out the opening cysteine and the closing phenylalanine or tryptophan. The order of the fields is V gene, J gene, CDR3 protein.

v_call: TRBV19
j_call: TRBJ1-5
cdr3_aa: ASSWTGFGNQPQH

v_call: TRBV6-6
j_call: TRBJ2-1
cdr3_aa: ASRPQGLGYNEQF

v_call: TRBV27
j_call: TRBJ1-1
cdr3_aa: ASSLQANTEAF

v_call: TRBV19
j_call: TRBJ1-3
cdr3_aa: ASWSLPGSGNTIY

v_call: TRBV5-1
j_call: TRBJ2-1
cdr3_aa: ASSLGLAVDNEQF

v_call: TRBV6-1
j_call: TRBJ2-3
cdr3_aa: ASTGLAGGPDTQY

v_call: TRBV11-2
j_call: TRBJ2-7
cdr3_aa: ASSHNGYEQY

v_call: TRBV28
j_call: TRBJ1-4
cdr3_aa: ASKETGGADEKLF

v_call: TRBV9
j_call: TRBJ2-7
cdr3_aa: ASSVSGGPYEQY

v_call: TRBV7-8
j_call: TRBJ2-1
cdr3_aa: ASSSSGNYYNEQF

v_call: TRBV28
j_call: TRBJ2-5
cdr3_aa: ASRPRVHREGAETQY

v_call: TRBV18
j_call: TRBJ2-3
cdr3_aa: ASRQVAGPTDTQY

v_call: TRBV6-1
j_call: TRBJ1-1
cdr3_aa: ASGSGNTEAF

v_call: TRBV6-5
j_call: TRBJ1-6
cdr3_aa: ASSYSPDSPLH

v_call: TRBV28
j_call: TRBJ1-2
cdr3_aa: ASSFRGGYGYT

v_call: TRBV5-6
j_call: TRBJ2-7
cdr3_aa: ASSLRGYEQY

v_call: TRBV30
j_call: TRBJ1-2
cdr3_aa: AWRDRGTAYGYT

v_call: TRBV7-2
j_call: TRBJ1-1
cdr3_aa: ASSPPSTEAF

v_call: TRBV25-1
j_call: TRBJ1-5
cdr3_aa: ASSDSNVGNQPQH

v_call: TRBV10-1
j_call: NA
cdr3_aa: ASTRDRVISYEQY

v_call: TRBV4-2
j_call: TRBJ2-7
cdr3_aa: ASSQDLYYEQY

v_call: TRBV6-5
j_call: TRBJ1-6
cdr3_aa: ASSYQGANSPLH

v_call: TRBV27
j_call: TRBJ2-5
cdr3_aa: ASSSQGYQETQY

v_call: TRBV19
j_call: TRBJ2-1
cdr3_aa: ASSRVPPGTYNEQF

v_call: TRBV30
j_call: TRBJ2-7
cdr3_aa: AWSAFYGSHEQY

v_call: TRBV6-5
j_call: TRBJ1-2
cdr3_aa: ASSYSIGAGVEGYT

v_call: TRBV29-1
j_call: TRBJ2-7
cdr3_aa: SVEDPRGIDEQY

v_call: TRBV6-4
j_call: TRBJ1-1
cdr3_aa: ASSDSRTNSPNTEAF

v_call: TRBV27
j_call: TRBJ1-2
cdr3_aa: ASSPTRGFYGYT

v_call: TRBV11-2
j_call: TRBJ1-2
cdr3_aa: ASSLLTGTNYGYT

v_call: TRBV28
j_call: TRBJ1-1
cdr3_aa: ASSFLGEGTEAF

v_call: TRBV28
j_call: TRBJ1-1
cdr3_aa: ASERGGTEAF

v_call: TRBV29-1
j_call: TRBJ1-2
cdr3_aa: SVDGELYGYT

v_call: TRBV29-1
j_call: TRBJ2-2
cdr3_aa: SVLGGGPNTGELF

v_call: TRBV27
j_call: TRBJ2-1
cdr3_aa: ASSLGPSANNEQF

v_call: TRBV19
j_call: TRBJ1-1
cdr3_aa: ASSSSLNTEAF

v_call: TRBV6-5
j_call: TRBJ1-6
cdr3_aa: ASSGSSSYNSPLH

v_call: TRBV18
j_call: TRBJ2-2
cdr3_aa: ASSPPRDRGKTGELF

v_call: TRBV5-5
j_call: TRBJ2-7
cdr3_aa: ASIDSMREPEQY

v_call: TRBV28
j_call: TRBJ1-6
cdr3_aa: ASSLRGSDSPLH

v_call: TRBV5-6
j_call: TRBJ1-3
cdr3_aa: ASSLGDSSGNTIY

v_call: TRBV7-2
j_call: TRBJ1-1
cdr3_aa: ASSPDRARLYTEAF

v_call: TRBV4-1
j_call: TRBJ2-1
cdr3_aa: ASTLSGRAHGEQF

v_call: TRBV13
j_call: TRBJ2-1
cdr3_aa: ASSLGLAGDFFYNEQF

v_call: TRBV7-8
j_call: TRBJ1-3
cdr3_aa: ASSLVGTGQSGNTIY